The T cell receptor (beta chain) described here comes from a study of control samples from healthy donors and cancer patients. As to this clone: Additional DNA sequences in this sample encode the identical CDR3.

The CDR3 has 15 amino acids. CDR1 and CDR2 (germline): MNHEY, SVGAGI. V was cut by 0 bases and J by 7 bases, with 10 bases left in between. Only in-frame clones appear in the TCRdb table, and some are missing; sequencing was by immunoSEQ multiplex PCR. The sample shows 260,000 or so clones, approximately 80% of them seen only once. This TCR derives from a woman aged 55-69 years with lung cancer. The specimen sequenced was PBMCs. V and J are TRBV6-5 and TRBJ1-6, with D maybe TRBD1 (5 bases). CDR3 amino acids: CASSYSRGVNSPLHF. The CDR3 coding sequence is TGTGCCAGCAGTTACTCACGGGGGGTGAATTCACCCCTCCACTTT.